A single sample is the source of the 27 T cell receptor beta chains below, sequenced in a study of T-cell reconstitution after alpha-beta-depleted transplantation in children. The TCRbeta library incorporated unique molecular identifiers. In TCRdb, the PCR reads were re-called with MiXCR into one record per CDR3 protein. The sample includes about 610,000 distinct CDR3 sequences, about 11% of them seen just once. Sequenced material: PBMCs from the stem cell graft donor, taken from the stem cell graft. Source of these receptors: a human donor who donated a stem cell graft to a child with acute myeloid leukemia.

V and J are TRBV13 and TRBJ2-3; D gene unclear. Trimming removed 6 bases at V and 0 bases at J, with 13 bases between. The CDR3 consists of 15 residues. CDR1 is PRHDT, CDR2 FYEKMQ, per germline (reference sequence). The DNA of the CDR3 is TGTGCCAGCAGTCCCGGGCCTTCTAGCACAGATACGCAGTATTTT. Its protein product is CASSPGPSSTDTQYF.

The rearrangement links TRBV20-1 to TRBJ2-2; 11 nucleotides match TRBD1. CDR1 and CDR2 from the germline V gene are DFQATT and SNEGSKA (reference sequence). The junction had 9 bases not matched to a gene; V was cut back by 5 bases and J by 7 bases. The CDR3 has 15 amino acids. CDR3 bases: TGCAGTGCTGTGGGACAGGGGGGTAATATCGGGGAGCTGTTTTTT. Its translation is CSAVGQGGNIGELFF.

This clonotype was seen ten or more times. The chain combines TRBV20-1 with TRBJ2-2; a weak D match, TRBD2 (6 bases). The CDR3 has 13 residues. Deletions cut 3 bases from V and 2 bases from J, with 7 bases between. CDR1 is DFQATT and CDR2 is SNEGSKA in the germline V gene (reference sequence). CDR3 amino acids: CSASGRNTGELFF. CDR3 sequence (DNA): TGCAGTGCTAGCGGGAGAAACACCGGGGAGCTGTTTTTT.

This chain links TRBV5-1 with TRBJ2-4, with D possibly TRBD1 on 6 matching bases. Germline CDR1 SGHRS, CDR2 YFSETQ. The CDR3 is made up of 14 amino acids. The germline V and J ends were trimmed by 3 bases and 6 bases, with 13 bases remaining between them. The CDR3 protein is CASSSSPDRNIQYF. In DNA form, the CDR3 reads TGCGCCAGCAGCTCCTCCCCGGACAGAAACATTCAGTACTTC.

This clonotype was seen repeatedly, ten times or more. The chain is built from TRBV28 and TRBJ1-6; 8 bases line up with TRBD1. CDR3 size: 15 residues. Germline values: CDR1 MDHEN, CDR2 SYDVKM. V shed 6 bases and J 9 bases; nucleotides not matched to a gene: 10. The CDR3 here is CASSQRTGKGSPLHF. The CDR3 DNA is TGTGCCAGCAGCCAGCGGACAGGGAAAGGTTCACCCCTCCACTTT.

Written as DNA, the CDR3 is TGTGCCAGCAGCTTAGCCGGGACTAGCGGCGGTAATGAGCAGTTCTTC. Translation gives CASSLAGTSGGNEQFF. The gene calls are TRBV7-2 and TRBJ2-1, with TRBD2 matching 11 bases. V was clipped by 0 bases and J by 7 bases; unmatched bases: 5. Germline V gives CDR1 SGHTA, CDR2 FQGNSA. CDR3 length equals 16 residues.

Only a few counts were recorded for this clonotype. V gene TRBV5-1 combines with J gene TRBJ1-3; perhaps TRBD1 as D (5 bases). V was shortened by 4 bases and J by 0 bases, with 14 bases between the two germline ends. This CDR3 region has 16 residues. The germline gives CDR1 SGHRS, CDR2 YFSETQ. For the CDR3, the DNA is TGCGCCAGCAGCCACGGGACGGGAAGCTCTGGAAACACCATATATTTT. This translates into CASSHGTGSSGNTIYF.

V and J are TRBV29-1 and TRBJ2-7; 10 bases are a match to TRBD2. Germline V lookup: CDR1 SQVTM, CDR2 ANQGSEA. This CDR3 has 15 residues. The V and J ends lost 7 bases and 1 base, in that order; junction bases with no gene match: 10. CDR3 sequence reads: CSAQKLAGGSYEQYF. The CDR3, as DNA: TGCAGCGCCCAAAAATTAGCGGGAGGTTCCTACGAGCAGTACTTC.

This clonotype has a count of ten or more. The V call is TRBV15, the J call TRBJ2-3; 7 bases are a match to TRBD1. J was trimmed by 2 bases and V by 3 bases; bases with no gene match: 5. This CDR3 region has 15 residues. Germline V gene data show CDR1 as LNHNV and CDR2 as YYDKDF (reference sequence). In DNA, the CDR3 is TGTGCCACCAGCAGCCGACAGGGTTACACAGATACGCAGTATTTT. As protein: CATSSRQGYTDTQYF.

This clonotype has at least ten counts. The chain employs TRBV27 and TRBJ2-3; no definite D call. Trimming stripped 0 bases from V and 4 bases from J, with 11 bases between. The CDR3 sequence is 15 residues long. The germline gives CDR1 MNHEY, CDR2 SMNVEV (reference sequence). CDR3 nucleotides: TGTGCCAGCAGTTTATCGTTCGGGTGGGCAGATACGCAGTATTTT. Translation gives CASSLSFGWADTQYF.

This clonotype was seen a handful of times. The CDR3, as DNA: TGTGCCAGCAGTTTATGGGACTCGAGCTCCTACAATGAGCAGTTCTTC. Translated, it gives CASSLWDSSSYNEQFF. V is TRBV28 and J is TRBJ2-1; TRBD2 might be the D (5 bases). The CDR3 runs 16 residues. Germline V gene data show CDR1 as MDHEN and CDR2 as SYDVKM. The V gene lost 0 bases and the J gene lost 0 bases, with 9 bases spanning the gap.

The sample holds a few counts of this clonotype. The rearrangement links TRBV5-1 to TRBJ1-1; possibly TRBD1 for D (5 bases). The V gene's germline CDR1 is SGHRS and CDR2 YFSETQ. The CDR3 extends over 14 amino acids. The germline V and J ends were trimmed by 9 bases and 0 bases, with 15 bases remaining between them. CDR3 DNA: TGCGCCACCAAAGAGACAGATCTGAACACTGAAGCTTTCTTT. Amino acid sequence: CATKETDLNTEAFF.

This clonotype was picked up a small number of times. This chain joins TRBV6-5 and TRBJ2-1; D possibly matches TRBD1 or TRBD2 (5 bases each). The CDR3 has 11 amino acids. Germline CDR1 is MNHEY and CDR2 is SVGAGI. Trimming took 7 bases from V and 14 from J, leaving 15 bases between them. CDR3 bases: TGTGCCAGCATGACGGGACGCAACGAGTTCTTC. Its protein product is CASMTGRNEFF.

This clonotype has more than one count but fewer than ten. V gene TRBV20-1 combines with J gene TRBJ2-7; D not certain. With 3 bases removed from V and 4 bases from J, the gap between germline ends came to 16 bases. The CDR3 spans 14 residues. The germline V gene has CDR1 DFQATT and CDR2 SNEGSKA (reference sequence). DNA for the CDR3: TGCAGTGCTAGCACTTCCTGGCCGATGTACGAGCAGTACTTC. This encodes CSASTSWPMYEQYF.

This clonotype has a count of ten or more. V and J are TRBV9 and TRBJ2-2; TRBD2 matches 8 bases. The germline gives CDR1 SGDLS, CDR2 YYNGEE. The CDR3 runs 14 residues. J was trimmed by 5 bases and V by 4 bases; bases with no gene match: 4. The CDR3 sequence is CASSPREGTGELFF. For the CDR3, the DNA is TGTGCCAGCAGCCCCCGGGAGGGAACCGGGGAGCTGTTTTTT.

This clonotype was detected only once. The chain carries TRBV7-9 and TRBJ2-4, with D perhaps assigned TRBD1 or TRBD2 (6 bases each). This CDR3 region has 13 residues. Germline assignment: CDR1 SEHNR and CDR2 FQNEAQ (reference sequence). Between the trimmed V and J ends, which lost 4 bases and 9 bases, there was a span of 13 bases. CDR3 coding DNA: TGTGCCAGCAGCTCAGGGGCGGAGGGCATTCAGTACTTC. It is translated as CASSSGAEGIQYF.

This clonotype was detected a few times. The chain uses TRBV29-1 and TRBJ2-1; D remains ambiguous. CDR1 is SQVTM and CDR2 is ANQGSEA in the germline V gene. The CDR3 has 10 residues. V was clipped by 6 bases and J by 8 bases, with 8 bases between them. CDR3 protein: CSVHHHEQFF. Here the CDR3 DNA reads TGCAGCGTCCACCACCATGAGCAGTTCTTC.

This clonotype was found a few times. J is TRBJ2-1 and V is TRBV28; D might be TRBD1 or TRBD2, each matching 5 bases. The CDR3 has 17 residues. Germline loops: CDR1 MDHEN, CDR2 SYDVKM. The V end lost 5 bases, the J end lost 0 bases, and 17 bases lay between the germline ends. The CDR3 loop reads CASSPLGVGTSYNEQFF. The CDR3, as DNA: TGTGCCAGCAGTCCACTGGGGGTAGGTACCTCCTACAATGAGCAGTTCTTC.

The J gene is TRBJ2-3, the V gene TRBV20-1; D may be TRBD1 (5 bases). V was trimmed by 6 bases and J by 0 bases, leaving 13 bases between them. CDR3 length: 14 residues. CDR1 is DFQATT, CDR2 SNEGSKA, per germline (reference sequence). In DNA, the CDR3 is TGCAGTGCATCTCCGACAGTTAGCACAGATACGCAGTATTTT. Encoded protein: CSASPTVSTDTQYF.

The chain has TRBV29-1 and TRBJ1-5, with D maybe TRBD1 (6 bases). The CDR3 covers 13 residues. CDR1 and CDR2 (germline): SQVTM, ANQGSEA. The V end was cut by 0 bases, the J end by 4 bases, with 7 bases between. The CDR3 spells CSVEEGANQPQHF. The CDR3 nucleotides read TGCAGCGTTGAAGAGGGGGCTAATCAGCCCCAGCATTTT.

This clonotype has a handful of counts. The chain joins TRBV20-1 to TRBJ2-7; no clear D gene. Germline lookup yields CDR1 DFQATT and CDR2 SNEGSKA (reference sequence). Trimming removed 4 bases from V and 7 bases from J, with 17 bases in between. The CDR3 is 13 amino acids. CDR3 bases: TGCAGTGCTACAGTCGGCTCTCTCAGGGAGCAGTACTTC. Protein sequence: CSATVGSLREQYF.

This clonotype came up many times. The V gene is TRBV7-2, the J gene TRBJ2-3; 11 bases match TRBD1. This CDR3 has 15 amino acids. Trimming removed 5 bases from V and 3 bases from J; junction bases left unmatched: 4. Germline assignment: CDR1 SGHTA and CDR2 FQGNSA. The CDR3 is CASSLGQGATDTQYF. The CDR3 DNA sequence: TGTGCCAGCAGCCTTGGACAGGGGGCTACAGATACGCAGTATTTT. Combining the CDR3 with reference TRBV7-2 and TRBJ2-3 gives the whole variable domain GAGVSQSPSNKVTEKGKDVELRCDPISGHTALYWYRQSLGQGLEFLIYFQGNSAPDKSGLPSDRFSAERTGGSVSTLTIQRTQQEDSAVYLCASSLGQGATDTQYFGPGTRLTVL.

This clonotype showed up many times. This chain joins TRBV12-3 or TRBV12-4 and TRBJ2-3; maybe TRBD2 (6 bases). V dropped 3 bases and J dropped 1 base, with 11 bases sitting between them. This CDR3 spans 15 amino acids. The CDR3 nucleotides read TGTGCCAGCAGTTTTTGGGAGCGGGGCACAGATACGCAGTATTTT. It is translated as CASSFWERGTDTQYF.

The J gene is TRBJ1-5, the V gene TRBV9, with D possibly being TRBD1 (6 bases). There are 15 residues in the CDR3. Trimming removed 0 bases from V and 4 bases from J, with 11 bases in between. CDR1 and CDR2 (germline): SGDLS, YYNGEE. In DNA form, the CDR3 reads TGTGCCAGCAGCGTAGATGGGACACGTAATCAGCCCCAGCATTTT. Amino acid sequence: CASSVDGTRNQPQHF.

This clonotype was detected a few times. The gene calls are TRBV6-5 and TRBJ2-1; 12 nucleotides match TRBD2. The trim removed 0 bases at V and 6 bases at J, leaving 3 bases unmatched. Germline lookup yields CDR1 MNHEY and CDR2 SVGAGI. The CDR3 totals 16 residues. The CDR3 region has the DNA TGTGCCAGCAGTTACTCCGGGACTAGCGGGTTCAATGAGCAGTTCTTC. Amino acids: CASSYSGTSGFNEQFF.

This clonotype came up a few times. This chain joins TRBV20-1 and TRBJ2-7; 11 bases are shared with TRBD2. With V trimmed by 6 bases and J by 2 bases, 18 bases remained unmatched. The CDR3 is made up of 18 amino acids. The germline CDR1 and CDR2 sequences are DFQATT and SNEGSKA (reference sequence). CDR3 in amino acids: CSAILNRHTSGGTYEQYF. The CDR3 DNA reads as TGCAGTGCCATTCTTAATCGACATACTAGCGGGGGAACCTACGAGCAGTACTTC.

The chain has TRBV15 and TRBJ2-3; 11 nucleotides align to TRBD2. Germline-derived CDR1 and CDR2 are LNHNV and YYDKDF (reference sequence). With V trimmed by 0 bases and J by 2 bases, 7 bases remained unmatched. This CDR3 is 18 amino acids long. In nucleotides, the CDR3 is TGTGCCACCAGCAGAGACCTTAGCGGGAGGGGGAACACAGATACGCAGTATTTT. Translated: CATSRDLSGRGNTDTQYF. Full variable domain (outside the CDR3, taken from reference TRBV15 and TRBJ2-3): DAMVIQNPRYQVTQFGKPVTLSCSQTLNHNVMYWYQQKSSQAPKLLFHYYDKDFNNEADTPDNFQSRRPNTSFCFLDIRSPGLGDTAMYLCATSRDLSGRGNTDTQYFGPGTRLTVL.